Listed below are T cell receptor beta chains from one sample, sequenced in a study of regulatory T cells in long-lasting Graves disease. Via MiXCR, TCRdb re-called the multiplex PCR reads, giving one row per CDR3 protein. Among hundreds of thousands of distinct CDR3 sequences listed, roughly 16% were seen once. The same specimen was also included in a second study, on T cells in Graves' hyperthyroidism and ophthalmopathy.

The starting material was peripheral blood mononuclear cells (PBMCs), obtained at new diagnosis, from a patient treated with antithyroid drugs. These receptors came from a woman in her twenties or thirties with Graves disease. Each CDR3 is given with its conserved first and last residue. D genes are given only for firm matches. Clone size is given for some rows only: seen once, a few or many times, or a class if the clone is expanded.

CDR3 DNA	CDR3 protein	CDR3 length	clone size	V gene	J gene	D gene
TGTGCCATCATGGGTGATCTCCTTAACTATGGCTACACCTTC	CAIMGDLLNYGYTF	14	few	TRBV6-1	TRBJ1-2	.
TGTGCCACCAGCCGCCATACGACAGGAGCCAACAATGAGCAGTTCTTC	CATSRHTTGANNEQFF	16	many	TRBV15	TRBJ2-1	.
TGTGCCAGCACCCGGAGACTAGCGGAGAGCACAGATACGCAGTATTTT	CASTRRLAESTDTQYF	16	many	TRBV3-1	TRBJ2-3	TRBD2
TGTGCCAGCAGCTTAACCCAAGCGGGGGTTAATGAAGCTTTCTTT	CASSLTQAGVNEAFF	15	.	TRBV7-3	TRBJ1-1	.
TGTGCCAGCCCCCAGACAGGGAGGAAGTCCTACAATGAGCAGTTCTTC	CASPQTGRKSYNEQFF	16	many	TRBV27	TRBJ2-1	.
TGTGCCAGCAGTGCGTGGGACCTCAATGGCTACACCTTC	CASSAWDLNGYTF	13	many	TRBV6-1	TRBJ1-2	.
TGTGCCACCAGCAGAGAACAGGCAATTAGGGACAATGAGCAGTTCTTC	CATSREQAIRDNEQFF	16	.	TRBV15	TRBJ2-1	.
TGTGCCAGCACCCTAGGGGGGGGCGGATATGGCTACACCTTC	CASTLGGGGYGYTF	14	many	TRBV7-2	TRBJ1-2	.
TGTGCCAGCAGTGAAGCGGCGATAACTGAAGCTTTCTTT	CASSEAAITEAFF	13	many	TRBV6-1	TRBJ1-1	.
TGTGCCAGCGGAAGAGACAGGGGAGAGACCCAGTACTTC	CASGRDRGETQYF	13	many	TRBV7-2	TRBJ2-5	TRBD1
TGCAGTGCTAGGAGGAGCGGGAGTTCAGATACGCAGTATTTT	CSARRSGSSDTQYF	14	many	TRBV20-1	TRBJ2-3	TRBD2
TGTGCCTGGAGTGTACAGGTTGGCGAGACCCAGTACTTC	CAWSVQVGETQYF	13	.	TRBV30	TRBJ2-5	.
TGTGCCAGCACGGGACAGGGGGATACGCAGTATTTT	CASTGQGDTQYF	12	many	TRBV2	TRBJ2-3	TRBD1
TGTGCCAGCAGGTACGGGACTTGGAACACCGGGGAGCTGTTTTTT	CASRYGTWNTGELFF	15	many	TRBV28	TRBJ2-2	.
TGTGCCAGTAGGATAGGGGGCTCCCCTGAAGCTTTCTTT	CASRIGGSPEAFF	13	.	TRBV19	TRBJ1-1	TRBD1
TGCGCCAGCAGCTTTGGAGGGGCCAGGAACACTGAAGCTTTCTTT	CASSFGGARNTEAFF	15	many	TRBV5-1	TRBJ1-1	.
TGCGCCAGCAGCGACCGGACAGGTTTTGAGCAGTTCTTC	CASSDRTGFEQFF	13	.	TRBV5-1	TRBJ2-1	TRBD1
TGTGCCAGAAGTAGAGGATATGGCTACACCTTC	CARSRGYGYTF	11	.	TRBV6-2/TRBV6-3	TRBJ1-2	.
TGTGCCAGCAGTTTACACAGTTCGAGTAGCTACGAGCAGTACTTC	CASSLHSSSSYEQYF	15	many	TRBV27	TRBJ2-7	.
TGCGCCAGCACCTTTCAGACAGGGGGACCCTCTGGGGCCAACGTCCTGACTTTC	CASTFQTGGPSGANVLTF	18	few	TRBV5-1	TRBJ2-6	TRBD1
TGCAGCGTTGTCCTAGCTACGCAGTATTTT	CSVVLATQYF	10	few	TRBV29-1	TRBJ2-3	.
TGTGCCAGCAGCTTACGCGATTTTAATGAAAAACTGTTTTTT	CASSLRDFNEKLFF	14	many	TRBV7-9	TRBJ1-4	.
TGTGCCAGCAGCCAAGCTGGGCTGGCTCGGAGATCCCAAGAGACCCAGTACTTC	CASSQAGLARRSQETQYF	18	many	TRBV3-1	TRBJ2-5	.
TGTGCCAGTAGTACCAGACAGGGAGACCAAGAGACCCAGTACTTC	CASSTRQGDQETQYF	15	few	TRBV19	TRBJ2-5	TRBD1
TGTGCCAGCAGAGGACAGGGCTTCTATGGCTACACCTTC	CASRGQGFYGYTF	13	many	TRBV12-3/TRBV12-4	TRBJ1-2	TRBD1
TGCAGTGCGATAGCGGGAGGGATGTACAATGAGCAGTTCTTC	CSAIAGGMYNEQFF	14	few	TRBV20-1	TRBJ2-1	TRBD2